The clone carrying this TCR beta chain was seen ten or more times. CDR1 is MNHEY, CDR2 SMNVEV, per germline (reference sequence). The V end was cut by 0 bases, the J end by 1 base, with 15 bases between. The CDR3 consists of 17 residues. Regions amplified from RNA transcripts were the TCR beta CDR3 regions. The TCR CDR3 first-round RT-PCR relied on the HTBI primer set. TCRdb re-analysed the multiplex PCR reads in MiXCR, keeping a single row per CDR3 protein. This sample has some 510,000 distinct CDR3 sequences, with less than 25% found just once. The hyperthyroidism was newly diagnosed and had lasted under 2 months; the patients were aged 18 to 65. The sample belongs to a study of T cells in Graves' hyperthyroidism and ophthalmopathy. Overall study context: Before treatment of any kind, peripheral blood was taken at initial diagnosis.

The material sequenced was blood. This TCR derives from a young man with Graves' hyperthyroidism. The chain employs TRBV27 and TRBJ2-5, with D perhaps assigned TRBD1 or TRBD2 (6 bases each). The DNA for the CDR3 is TGTGCCAGCAGTTTATCGAGGAGGGGGGCCTCCCAAGAGACCCAGTACTTC. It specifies CASSLSRRGASQETQYF.